This paragraph covers one T cell receptor (beta chain) sequence. The source of the sample is a study of cytomegalovirus exposure and HLA in healthy donors. 13 Jbeta primers and 60 Vbeta primers were used for the PCR. Here immunoSEQ multiplex PCR was the method, and the copy in TCRdb shows in-frame clones only, minus some. The sample lists 150,000 or so clones, roughly four fifths seen once, with roughly 7.3% in the top ten. This clonotype was sampled from a male donor in good health and CMV-seronegative. The sample taken for sequencing was PBMCs.

CDR3 DNA sequence: TGTGCCAGCAGCCACCCGCTGGCCAACAATGAGCAGTTCTTC. Translated, it gives CASSHPLANNEQFF. The chain is built from TRBV7-3 and TRBJ2-1; D gene ambiguous. This CDR3 is 14 amino acids long. CDR1 is SGHTA and CDR2 is FQGTGA in the germline V gene. V gave up 5 bases and J gave up 5 bases, with 13 bases separating them.